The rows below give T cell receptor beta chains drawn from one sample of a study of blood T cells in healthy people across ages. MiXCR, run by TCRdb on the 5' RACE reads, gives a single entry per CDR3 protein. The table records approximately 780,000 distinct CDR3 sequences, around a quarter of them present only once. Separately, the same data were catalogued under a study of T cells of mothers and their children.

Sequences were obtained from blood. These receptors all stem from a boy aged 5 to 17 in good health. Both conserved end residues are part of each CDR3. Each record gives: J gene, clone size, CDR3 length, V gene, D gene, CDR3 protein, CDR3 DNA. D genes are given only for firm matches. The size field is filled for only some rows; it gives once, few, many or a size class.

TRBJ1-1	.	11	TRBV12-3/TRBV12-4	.	CASSTRAGAFF	TGTGCCAGCAGTACAAGGGCCGGAGCTTTCTTT
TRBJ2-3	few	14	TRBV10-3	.	CAIRELSSTDTQYF	TGTGCCATCAGAGAGCTTTCTAGCACAGATACGCAGTATTTT
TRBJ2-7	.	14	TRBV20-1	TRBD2	CSARGTSAAPEQYF	TGCAGTGCTAGGGGGACTAGCGCCGCCCCCGAGCAGTACTTC
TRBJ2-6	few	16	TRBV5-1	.	CASSLDREAGANVLTF	TGCGCCAGCAGCTTGGACAGGGAGGCTGGGGCCAACGTCCTGACTTTC
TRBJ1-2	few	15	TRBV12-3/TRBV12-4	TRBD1	CASSFGEDRPGGYTF	TGTGCCAGCAGTTTCGGGGAGGACAGGCCTGGCGGCTACACCTTC
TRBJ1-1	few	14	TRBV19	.	CAGSMGTTNTEAFF	TGTGCCGGTAGTATGGGGACAACGAACACTGAAGCTTTCTTT
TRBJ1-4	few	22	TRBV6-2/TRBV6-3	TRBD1	CASSYLPPDRGHNSATNEKLFF	TGTGCCAGCAGTTACCTGCCTCCCGACAGGGGGCACAACAGCGCAACTAATGAAAAACTGTTTTTT
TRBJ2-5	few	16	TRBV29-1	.	CSVGTLMSLRGETQYF	TGCAGCGTGGGAACCCTGATGAGCCTCCGGGGCGAGACCCAGTACTTC
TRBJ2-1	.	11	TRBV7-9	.	CASNSINEQFF	TGTGCCAGCAATTCGATCAATGAGCAGTTCTTC
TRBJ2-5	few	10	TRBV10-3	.	CAISGGTQYF	TGTGCCATCAGTGGGGGGACCCAGTACTTC
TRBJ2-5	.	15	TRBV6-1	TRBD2	CASSDSLAGRETQYF	TGTGCCAGCAGTGATTCGCTAGCGGGCAGAGAGACCCAGTACTTC
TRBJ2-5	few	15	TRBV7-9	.	CASSLRPDTWGTQYF	TGTGCCAGCAGCTTAAGGCCAGATACCTGGGGGACCCAGTACTTC
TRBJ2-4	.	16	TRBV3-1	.	CASSQVRDLAKNIQYF	TGTGCCAGCAGCCAAGTCAGAGACTTAGCCAAAAACATTCAGTACTTC
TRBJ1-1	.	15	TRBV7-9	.	CASSAPTGRNTEAFF	TGTGCCAGCAGCGCCCCGACGGGGAGGAACACTGAAGCTTTCTTT
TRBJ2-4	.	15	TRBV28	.	CASSPIGLAKNIQYF	TGTGCCAGCAGCCCCATAGGGTTAGCCAAAAACATTCAGTACTTC
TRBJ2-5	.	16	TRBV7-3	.	CASSSGDPSLQETQYF	TGTGCCAGCAGCTCCGGAGACCCCAGCCTCCAAGAGACCCAGTACTTC
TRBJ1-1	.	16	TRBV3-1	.	CASSQDPEGASTEAFF	TGTGCCAGCAGCCAAGATCCTGAGGGTGCGTCCACTGAAGCTTTCTTT
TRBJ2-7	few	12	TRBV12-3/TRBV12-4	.	CASSFVRYEQYF	TGTGCCAGCAGTTTTGTTAGATACGAGCAGTACTTC
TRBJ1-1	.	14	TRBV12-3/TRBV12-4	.	CASRSGTLNTEAFF	TGTGCCAGCAGATCCGGGACGCTCAACACTGAAGCTTTCTTT